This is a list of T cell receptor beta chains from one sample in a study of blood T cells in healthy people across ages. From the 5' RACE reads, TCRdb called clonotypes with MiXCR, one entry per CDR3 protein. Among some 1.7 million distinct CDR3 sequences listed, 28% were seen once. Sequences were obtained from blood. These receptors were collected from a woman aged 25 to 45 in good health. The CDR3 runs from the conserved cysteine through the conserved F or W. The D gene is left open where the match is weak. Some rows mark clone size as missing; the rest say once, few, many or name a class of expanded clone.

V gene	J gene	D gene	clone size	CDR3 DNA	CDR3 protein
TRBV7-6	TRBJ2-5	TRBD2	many	TGTGCCAGCAGCTCCGGCCCCGGACTAGCGTCGAAGACCCAGTACTTC	CASSSGPGLASKTQYF
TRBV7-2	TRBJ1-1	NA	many	TGTGCCAGCAGCCGGAACATGAACACTGAAGCTTTCTTT	CASSRNMNTEAFF
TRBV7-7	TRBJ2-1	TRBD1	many	TGTGCCAGCAGCCGAGGGACAGATCCTAATGAGCAGTTCTTC	CASSRGTDPNEQFF
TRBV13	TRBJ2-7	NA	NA	TGTGCCAGCAGCTTAGGTCTCCTCCCCGCCGAGCAGTACTTC	CASSLGLLPAEQYF
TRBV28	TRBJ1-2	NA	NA	TGTGCCAGCCTTGATCGTCAGCGCCTTAACTATGGCTACACCTTC	CASLDRQRLNYGYTF
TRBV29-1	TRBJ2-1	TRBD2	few	TGCAGCGTTGACCAGTTCATAGCGGGAGGCAATGAGCAGTTCTTC	CSVDQFIAGGNEQFF
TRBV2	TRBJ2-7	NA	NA	TGTGCCAGCAGTGAACGGGATGGACCTCCTTACGAGCAGTACTTC	CASSERDGPPYEQYF
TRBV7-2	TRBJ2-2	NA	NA	TGTGCCAGCAGCCCCGGACACTTCACCGGGGAGCTGTTTTTT	CASSPGHFTGELFF
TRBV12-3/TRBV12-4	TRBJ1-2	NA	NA	TGTGCCAGCCGCCGCGGTCTGGCAGCTCACTATGGCTACACCTTC	CASRRGLAAHYGYTF
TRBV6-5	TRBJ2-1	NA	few	TGTGCCAGCAGTTACTCAGGGCAGGGCCACAATGAGCAGTTCTTC	CASSYSGQGHNEQFF
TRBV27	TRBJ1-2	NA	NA	TGTGCCAGCAGAAGAGCAGGGGTCGATGGCTACACCTTC	CASRRAGVDGYTF
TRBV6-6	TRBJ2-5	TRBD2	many	TGTGCCAGCAGTTACTCAAGCGGGATTGGAGAGACCCAGTACTTC	CASSYSSGIGETQYF
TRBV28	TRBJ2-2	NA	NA	TGTGCCAGCAGTTGGACAGAGGGCGGGGAGCTGTTTTTT	CASSWTEGGELFF
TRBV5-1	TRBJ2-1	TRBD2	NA	TGCGCCAGCAGCCCCGGGACTAGCGGGGGGTCCCCCTACAATGAGCAGTTCTTC	CASSPGTSGGSPYNEQFF
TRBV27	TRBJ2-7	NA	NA	TGTGCCAGCAGTTTGGCAGGGGCAAAATACGAGCAGTACTTC	CASSLAGAKYEQYF
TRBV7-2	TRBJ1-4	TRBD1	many	TGTGCCAGCAGAACCGGGACAGGGAATGAAAAACTGTTTTTT	CASRTGTGNEKLFF
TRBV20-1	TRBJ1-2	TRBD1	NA	TGCAGTGCTGCGCAGGGGGCGCGTGGCTACACCTTC	CSAAQGARGYTF
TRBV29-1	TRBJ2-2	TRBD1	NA	TGCAGCGTTCGGGACAGGGGGCGAGAATGGACCGGGGAGCTGTTTTTT	CSVRDRGREWTGELFF
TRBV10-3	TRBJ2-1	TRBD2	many	TGTGCCATCAAGACTAGCGGGGGGGCAATTGAGCAGTTCTTC	CAIKTSGGAIEQFF
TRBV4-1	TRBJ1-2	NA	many	TGCGCCAGCAGCCAGGCCGTGAGTAACTATGGCTACACCTTC	CASSQAVSNYGYTF
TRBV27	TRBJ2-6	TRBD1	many	TGTGCCAGCAGTTCCGCGGGACAGGTGGACTCTGGGGCCAACGTCCTGACTTTC	CASSSAGQVDSGANVLTF
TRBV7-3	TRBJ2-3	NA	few	TGTGCCAGCAACCCAAGCACAGATACGCAGTATTTT	CASNPSTDTQYF
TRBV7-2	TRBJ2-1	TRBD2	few	TGTGCCAGCAGGATTAGCGGGAGCTCCTACAATGAGCAGTTCTTC	CASRISGSSYNEQFF
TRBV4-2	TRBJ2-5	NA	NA	TGTGCCAGCAGCCAAGGCGGAAGTGCAGAGACCCAGTACTTC	CASSQGGSAETQYF
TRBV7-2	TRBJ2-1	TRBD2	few	TGTGCCAGCAGCTTAAGGACTAGCGCCGACAATGAGCAGTTCTTC	CASSLRTSADNEQFF
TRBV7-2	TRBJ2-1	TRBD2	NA	TGTGCCAGCAGCTTAGATAGCGGGAAATTGGTTGAGCAGTTCTTC	CASSLDSGKLVEQFF
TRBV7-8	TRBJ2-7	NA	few	TGTGCCAGCAGCCATACGACGGGATTCGGAACCCAGTACTTC	CASSHTTGFGTQYF
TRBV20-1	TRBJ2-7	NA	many	TGCAGTGCTAGAGCGGGGTACGAGCAGTACTTC	CSARAGYEQYF